This T cell receptor (beta chain) originates from a study of cytomegalovirus exposure and HLA in healthy donors. Study-wide points: Accounts indicate the classifier identified cytomegalovirus status with strong specificity and sensitivity. Cytomegalovirus-associated status was assigned to more than 150 TCR beta chains.

As for this clone: Its antigen is not known.

With V trimmed by 2 bases and J by 2 bases, 5 bases remained unmatched. Germline lookup yields CDR1 SGHRS and CDR2 YFSETQ. The CDR3 loop spans 15 amino acids. 13 Jbeta primers and 60 Vbeta primers were used for the PCR. Assay used: immunoSEQ multiplex PCR; TCRdb lists only in-frame clones, some missing. The data contain under 250,000 clones, 81% of them singletons. The chain links TRBV5-1 to TRBJ2-3; 7 positions match TRBD1. The clonotype comes from a woman aged 60 to 75 in good health and CMV-seropositive. The sample taken for sequencing was PBMCs. Written as DNA, the CDR3 is TGCGCCAGCAGCTTTTGGGACAGAGTCACAGATACGCAGTATTTT. It codes for CASSFWDRVTDTQYF. Full variable domain (remainder filled in from reference TRBV5-1 and TRBJ2-3): KAGVTQTPRYLIKTRGQQVTLSCSPISGHRSVSWYQQTPGQGLQFLFEYFSETQRNKGNFPGRFSGRQFSNSRSEMNVSTLELGDSALYLCASSFWDRVTDTQYFGPGTRLTVL.